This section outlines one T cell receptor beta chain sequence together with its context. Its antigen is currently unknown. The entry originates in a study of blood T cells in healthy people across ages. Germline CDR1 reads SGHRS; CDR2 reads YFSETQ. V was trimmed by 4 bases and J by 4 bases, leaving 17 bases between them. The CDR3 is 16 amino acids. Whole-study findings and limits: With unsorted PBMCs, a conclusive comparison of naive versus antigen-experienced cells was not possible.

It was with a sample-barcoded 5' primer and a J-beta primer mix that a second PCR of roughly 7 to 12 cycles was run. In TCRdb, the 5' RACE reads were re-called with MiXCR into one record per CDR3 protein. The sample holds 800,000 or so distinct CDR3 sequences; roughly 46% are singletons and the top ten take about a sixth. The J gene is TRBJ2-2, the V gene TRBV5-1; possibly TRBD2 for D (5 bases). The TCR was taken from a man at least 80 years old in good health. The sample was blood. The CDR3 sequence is CASSIASYSGTGELFF. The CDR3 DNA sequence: TGCGCCAGCAGCATAGCTAGCTACTCGGGCACCGGGGAGCTGTTTTTT.